This T cell receptor (beta chain) was obtained from a study of T cells after yellow fever vaccination. Using its own MiXCR run on the 5' RACE reads, TCRdb lists one record per CDR3 protein. Of about 85,000 distinct CDR3 sequences detected, roughly 13% appear once; the ten largest clones hold roughly 24%. V lost 6 bases and J lost 8; bases outside the gene matches: 11. The CDR3 covers 15 residues. Germline CDR1 reads LNHDA; CDR2 reads SQIVND (reference sequence). There are a few counts of this clonotype. The specimen was CD8+ T cells not binding an NS4B(214-222) dextramer, sorted from PBMCs, collected 20 to 25 days after the first yellow fever vaccination. V usage is TRBV19 and J usage is TRBJ2-1; 9 bases are a match to TRBD1. This TCR was sampled from a man between 18 and 35 years old who received the YFV17D yellow fever vaccine. In DNA form, the CDR3 reads TGTGCCAGTAGGGGCCGGGACAGGGTTATCGATGAGCAGTTCTTC. Protein sequence: CASRGRDRVIDEQFF.